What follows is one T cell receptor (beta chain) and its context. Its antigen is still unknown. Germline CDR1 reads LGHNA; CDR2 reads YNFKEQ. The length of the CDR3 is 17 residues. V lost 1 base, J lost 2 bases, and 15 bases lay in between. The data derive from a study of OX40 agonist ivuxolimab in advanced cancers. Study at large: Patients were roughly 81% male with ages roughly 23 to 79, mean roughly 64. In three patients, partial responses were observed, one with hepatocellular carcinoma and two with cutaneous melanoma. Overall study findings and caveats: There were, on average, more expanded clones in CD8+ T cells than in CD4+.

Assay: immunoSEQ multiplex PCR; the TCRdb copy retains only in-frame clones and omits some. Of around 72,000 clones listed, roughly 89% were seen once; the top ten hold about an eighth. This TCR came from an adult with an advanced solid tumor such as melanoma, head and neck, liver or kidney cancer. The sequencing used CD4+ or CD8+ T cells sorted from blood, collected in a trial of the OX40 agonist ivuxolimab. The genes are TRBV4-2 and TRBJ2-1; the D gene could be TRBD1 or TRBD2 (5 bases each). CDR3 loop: CASSQGETGTPYNEQFF. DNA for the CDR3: TGTGCCAGCAGCCAAGGAGAGACCGGGACCCCCTACAATGAGCAGTTCTTC.